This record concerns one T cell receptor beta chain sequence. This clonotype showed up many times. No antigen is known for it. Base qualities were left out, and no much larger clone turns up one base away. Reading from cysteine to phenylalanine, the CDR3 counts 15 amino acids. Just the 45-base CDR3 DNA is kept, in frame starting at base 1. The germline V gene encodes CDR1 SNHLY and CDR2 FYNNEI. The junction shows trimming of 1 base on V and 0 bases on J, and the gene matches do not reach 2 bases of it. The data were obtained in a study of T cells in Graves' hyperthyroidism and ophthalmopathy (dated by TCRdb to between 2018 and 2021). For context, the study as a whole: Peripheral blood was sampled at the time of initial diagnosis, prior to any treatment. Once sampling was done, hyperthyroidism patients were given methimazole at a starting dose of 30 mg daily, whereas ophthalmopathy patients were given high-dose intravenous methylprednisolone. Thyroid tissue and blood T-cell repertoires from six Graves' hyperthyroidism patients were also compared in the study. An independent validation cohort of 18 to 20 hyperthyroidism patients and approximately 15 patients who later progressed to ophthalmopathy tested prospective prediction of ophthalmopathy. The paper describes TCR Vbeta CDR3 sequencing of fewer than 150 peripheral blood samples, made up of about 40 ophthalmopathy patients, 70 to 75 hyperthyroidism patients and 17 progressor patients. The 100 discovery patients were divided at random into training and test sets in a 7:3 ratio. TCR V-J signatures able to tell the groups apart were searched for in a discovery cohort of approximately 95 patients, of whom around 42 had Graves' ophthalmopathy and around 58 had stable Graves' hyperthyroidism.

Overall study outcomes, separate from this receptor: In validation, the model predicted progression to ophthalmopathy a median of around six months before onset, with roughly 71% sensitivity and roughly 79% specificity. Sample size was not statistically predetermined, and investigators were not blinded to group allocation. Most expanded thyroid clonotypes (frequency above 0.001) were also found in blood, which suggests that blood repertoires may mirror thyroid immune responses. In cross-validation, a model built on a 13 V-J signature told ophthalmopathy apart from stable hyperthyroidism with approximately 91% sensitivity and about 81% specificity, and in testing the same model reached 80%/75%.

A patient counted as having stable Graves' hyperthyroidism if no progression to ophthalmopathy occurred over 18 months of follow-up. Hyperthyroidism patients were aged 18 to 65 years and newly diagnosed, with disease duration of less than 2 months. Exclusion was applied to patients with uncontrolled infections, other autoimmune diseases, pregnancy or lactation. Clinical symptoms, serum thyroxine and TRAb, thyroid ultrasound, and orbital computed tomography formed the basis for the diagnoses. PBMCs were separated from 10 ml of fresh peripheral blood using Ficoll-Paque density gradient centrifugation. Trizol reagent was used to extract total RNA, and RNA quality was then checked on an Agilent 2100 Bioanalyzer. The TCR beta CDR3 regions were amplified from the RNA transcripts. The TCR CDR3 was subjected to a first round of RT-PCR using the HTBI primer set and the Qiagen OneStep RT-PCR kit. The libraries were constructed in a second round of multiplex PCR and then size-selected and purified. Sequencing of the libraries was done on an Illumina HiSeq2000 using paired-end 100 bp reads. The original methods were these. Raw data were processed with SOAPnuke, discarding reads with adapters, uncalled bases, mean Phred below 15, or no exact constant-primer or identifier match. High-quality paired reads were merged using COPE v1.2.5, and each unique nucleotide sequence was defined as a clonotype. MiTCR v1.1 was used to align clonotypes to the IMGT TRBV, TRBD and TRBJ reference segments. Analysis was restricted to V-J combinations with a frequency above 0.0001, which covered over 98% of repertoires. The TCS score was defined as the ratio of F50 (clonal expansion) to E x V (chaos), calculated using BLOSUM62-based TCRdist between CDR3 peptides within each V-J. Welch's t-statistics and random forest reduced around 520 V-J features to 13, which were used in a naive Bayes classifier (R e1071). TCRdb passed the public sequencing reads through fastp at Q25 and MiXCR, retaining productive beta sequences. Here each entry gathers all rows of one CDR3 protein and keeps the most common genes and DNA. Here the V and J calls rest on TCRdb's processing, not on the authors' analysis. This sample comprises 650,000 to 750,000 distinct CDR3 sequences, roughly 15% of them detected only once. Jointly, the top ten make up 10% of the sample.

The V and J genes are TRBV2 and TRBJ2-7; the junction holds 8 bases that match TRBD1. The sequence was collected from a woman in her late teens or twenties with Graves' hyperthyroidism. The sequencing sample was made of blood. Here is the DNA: TGTGCCAGCAGTGAAGGGGACAGGAGCTCCTACGAGCAGTACTTC. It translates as CASSEGDRSSYEQYF.